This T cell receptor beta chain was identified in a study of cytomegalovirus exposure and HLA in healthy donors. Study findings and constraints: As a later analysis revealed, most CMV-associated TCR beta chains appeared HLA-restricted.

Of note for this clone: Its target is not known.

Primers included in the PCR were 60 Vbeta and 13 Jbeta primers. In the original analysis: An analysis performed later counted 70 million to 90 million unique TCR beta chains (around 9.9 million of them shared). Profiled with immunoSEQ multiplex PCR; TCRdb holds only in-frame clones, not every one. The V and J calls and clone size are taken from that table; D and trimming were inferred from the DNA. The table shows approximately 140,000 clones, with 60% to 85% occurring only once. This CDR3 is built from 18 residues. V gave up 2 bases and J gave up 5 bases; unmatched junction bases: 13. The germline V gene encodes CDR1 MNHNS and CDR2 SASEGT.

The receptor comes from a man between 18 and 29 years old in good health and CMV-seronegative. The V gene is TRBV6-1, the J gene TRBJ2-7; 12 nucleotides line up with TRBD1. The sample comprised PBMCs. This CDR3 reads CASSEPPVRDRGHHEQYF. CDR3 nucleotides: TGTGCCAGCAGTGAACCCCCGGTCCGGGACAGGGGGCACCACGAGCAGTACTTC.